This TCR beta chain was captured by sequencing in a study of T cells expressing NK-cell markers. Germline V gene data show CDR1 as KGHSH and CDR2 as LQKENI. The CDR3 runs 16 residues. TCRdb reworked the 5' RACE reads into one entry per CDR3 protein, no DNA. The sample has 440,000 or so distinct CDR3 sequences; the top ten hold roughly 8%. The receptor comes from a woman aged 18-70 years in good health. This chain connects TRBV18 to TRBJ2-1. Sequencing was carried out using blood T cells: a sorted CD56 or NKG2C T cell subset, CD4+ or CD8+ T cells, or bulk PBMC T cells (not recorded which). The CDR3 region is CASSPAGGSRSNEQFF. Combining the CDR3 with reference TRBV18 and TRBJ2-1 gives the whole variable domain NAGVMQNPRHLVRRRGQEARLRCSPMKGHSHVYWYRQLPEEGLKFMVYLQKENIIDESGMPKERFSAEFPKEGPSILRIQQVVRGDSAAYFCASSPAGGSRSNEQFFGPGTRLTVL.